The TCR beta chain described here comes from a study of blood T cell repertoires in COVID-19. Study summary: Samples representing acute and convalescent COVID-19 were sourced from the United States, Italy and Spain. Nucleic acid was either cDNA or gDNA, and it came from T cells, B-cell-depleted T cells, or PBMCs.

Authors' processing steps: Nucleated cell counts were estimated from reference gene primer amplification. TCRdb's copy holds only in-frame clones and misses some; the assay was immunoSEQ multiplex PCR. The V and J calls and clone size are taken from that table; D and trimming were inferred from the DNA. In the table there are 52,000 or so clones, 85% to 90% of which are singletons. This CDR3 has 15 residues. The germline gives CDR1 MGHDK, CDR2 SYGVNS. V lost 7 bases to trimming and J lost 0 bases, with 13 bases between them. The chain uses TRBV25-1 and TRBJ2-1, with D possibly matching TRBD1 (7 bases). The receptor comes from a man aged 55 to 70 with active COVID-19. Sequencing was performed on peripheral blood. CDR3 sequence (DNA): TGTGCCAGCAACCCTCAGGGGGGCTCCTACAATGAGCAGTTCTTC. Encoded protein: CASNPQGGSYNEQFF.